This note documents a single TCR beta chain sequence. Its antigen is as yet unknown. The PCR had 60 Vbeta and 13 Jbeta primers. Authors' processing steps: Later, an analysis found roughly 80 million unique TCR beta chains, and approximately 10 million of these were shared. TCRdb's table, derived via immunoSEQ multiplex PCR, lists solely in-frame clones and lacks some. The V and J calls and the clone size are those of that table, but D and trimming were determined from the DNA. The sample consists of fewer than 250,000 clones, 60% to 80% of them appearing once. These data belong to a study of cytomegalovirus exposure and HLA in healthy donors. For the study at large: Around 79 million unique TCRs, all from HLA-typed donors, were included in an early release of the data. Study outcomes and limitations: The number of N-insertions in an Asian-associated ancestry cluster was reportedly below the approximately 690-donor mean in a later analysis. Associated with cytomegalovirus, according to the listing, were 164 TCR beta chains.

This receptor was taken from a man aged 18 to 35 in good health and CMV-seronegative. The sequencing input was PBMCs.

The CDR3 DNA sequence: TGTGCCAGTAGTATTAAAGGGACAGGGTATAGCAATCAGCCCCAGCATTTT. Protein sequence: CASSIKGTGYSNQPQHF. V usage is TRBV19 and J usage is TRBJ1-5; TRBD1 matches at 9 bases. Germline CDR1 is LNHDA and CDR2 is SQIVND (reference sequence). With 3 bases clipped from V and 0 bases from J, the junction kept 6 bases outside the gene matches. This CDR3 contains 17 residues.